This is a list of T cell receptor beta chains from one sample in a study of Graves' ophthalmopathy and Graves' hyperthyroidism. TCRdb reprocessed the multiplex PCR reads with MiXCR, giving one entry per CDR3 protein. The data hold over 500,000 distinct CDR3 sequences, with 22% observed a single time. Source material: peripheral blood. These receptors originate from a woman between 18 and 29 years old with stable Graves' hyperthyroidism. Some clones in this sample may be carry-over from other donors' samples. Each CDR3 is given with its conserved first and last residue. D genes are given only for firm matches. The size field is filled for only some rows; it gives once, few, many or a size class.

j_gene,abundance,v_gene,d_gene,CDR3aa,CDR3nt
TRBJ1-2,many,TRBV20-1,-,CSASGGYTF,TGCAGTGCTAGTGGCGGCTACACCTTC
TRBJ2-7,many,TRBV7-2,TRBD1,CASSSWYGTGTYEQYF,TGTGCCAGCAGCTCCTGGTATGGGACAGGGACCTACGAGCAGTACTTC
TRBJ1-2,many,TRBV12-3/TRBV12-4,-,CASSLRRPVRGYTF,TGTGCCAGCAGTTTGAGGCGGCCGGTTCGTGGCTACACCTTC
TRBJ2-5,many,TRBV28,TRBD1,CASSLLGRGLTQYF,TGTGCCAGCAGTTTATTAGGCAGGGGGCTGACCCAGTACTTC
TRBJ1-5,-,TRBV6-1,TRBD1,CASEGTGDNQPQHF,TGTGCCAGTGAAGGGACAGGGGATAATCAGCCCCAGCATTTT
TRBJ1-1,many,TRBV7-9,TRBD1,CASSLMRQGTEAFF,TGTGCCAGCAGCTTGATGCGACAGGGAACTGAAGCTTTCTTT
TRBJ1-3,many,TRBV7-2,-,CASSFGQGNTIYF,TGTGCCAGCAGTTTCGGACAGGGAAACACCATATATTTT
TRBJ2-5,-,TRBV20-1,-,CSAMRETQYF,TGCAGTGCCATGCGGGAGACCCAGTACTTC
TRBJ1-1,many,TRBV3-1,TRBD1,CASSDRTGIGTEAFF,TGTGCCAGCAGCGACCGGACAGGGATAGGCACTGAAGCTTTCTTT
TRBJ2-1,many,TRBV7-2,-,CASSLGVNEQFF,TGTGCCAGCAGCTTGGGAGTAAATGAGCAGTTCTTC
TRBJ2-5,many,TRBV12-3/TRBV12-4,TRBD1,CASTRDSQETQYF,TGTGCCAGCACACGGGACAGCCAAGAGACCCAGTACTTC
TRBJ1-2,few,TRBV30,-,CAWMGASGYTF,TGTGCCTGGATGGGGGCGAGTGGCTACACCTTC
TRBJ1-1,-,TRBV4-1,-,CASSQVETEAFF,TGCGCCAGCAGCCAAGTAGAAACTGAAGCTTTCTTT
TRBJ2-5,many,TRBV6-2/TRBV6-3,-,CASSSFWGQETQYF,TGTGCCAGCAGTTCCTTTTGGGGACAAGAGACCCAGTACTTC
TRBJ2-7,many,TRBV7-9,TRBD1,CASSLQGDYEQYF,TGTGCCAGCAGCTTACAGGGGGACTACGAGCAGTACTTC
TRBJ1-1,few,TRBV28,-,CASTGVLNTEAFF,TGTGCCAGCACTGGGGTCCTGAACACTGAAGCTTTCTTT
TRBJ2-2,-,TRBV11-2,-,CASSARDGPGTTGELFF,TGTGCCAGCAGCGCCCGAGATGGGCCGGGAACCACCGGGGAGCTGTTTTTT
TRBJ1-5,many,TRBV12-3/TRBV12-4,-,CASAGSGGNQPQHF,TGTGCCAGCGCGGGATCTGGAGGCAATCAGCCCCAGCATTTT
TRBJ2-7,-,TRBV29-1,-,CSVRAGISRYEQYF,TGCAGCGTGAGGGCTGGTATATCCCGCTACGAGCAGTACTTC
TRBJ1-1,many,TRBV12-3/TRBV12-4,TRBD1,CASSPWTGVDTEAFF,TGTGCCAGCAGTCCTTGGACAGGGGTGGACACTGAAGCTTTCTTT
TRBJ2-7,many,TRBV11-2,TRBD1,CASSSTGANYEQYF,TGTGCCAGCAGCTCGACAGGGGCTAACTACGAGCAGTACTTC
TRBJ1-2,many,TRBV29-1,TRBD1,CSVDEQGNGYTF,TGCAGCGTTGATGAACAGGGGAATGGCTACACCTTC
TRBJ1-2,many,TRBV20-1,-,CSARGTQGIRSDLNYGYTF,TGCAGTGCTAGGGGGACGCAGGGAATTCGATCGGACCTTAACTATGGCTACACCTTC
TRBJ2-7,-,TRBV20-1,TRBD1,CSATPGGAGSYDQYF,TGCAGTGCCACCCCAGGGGGCGCGGGCTCCTACGATCAGTACTTC
TRBJ2-5,-,TRBV20-1,TRBD2,CSARDGTSGLQETQYF,TGCAGTGCTAGAGATGGGACTAGCGGCCTCCAAGAGACCCAGTACTTC
TRBJ2-2,-,TRBV6-5,TRBD2,CASPELAGASTGELFF,TGTGCCAGCCCGGAGCTAGCGGGAGCCTCGACCGGGGAGCTGTTTTTT
TRBJ2-2,many,TRBV6-1,-,CASSTGELFF,TGTGCCAGCAGCACCGGGGAGCTGTTTTTT
TRBJ2-7,many,TRBV2,-,CASSVRVPYEQYF,TGTGCCAGCAGTGTCAGGGTGCCCTACGAGCAGTACTTC
TRBJ2-2,-,TRBV6-2/TRBV6-3,TRBD2,CASTDELAGDYTNTGELFF,TGTGCCAGCACCGATGAGCTAGCGGGGGACTACACGAACACCGGGGAGCTGTTTTTT
TRBJ2-2,many,TRBV28,-,CASSLGTYRELFF,TGTGCCAGCAGTTTAGGTACATATAGGGAGCTGTTTTTT
TRBJ2-2,-,TRBV20-1,-,CSARDQRGSLTGELFF,TGCAGTGCTAGAGATCAGCGAGGAAGTTTGACCGGGGAGCTGTTTTTT
TRBJ1-1,many,TRBV7-9,-,CASSLQQALNTEAFF,TGTGCCAGCAGCTTACAGCAGGCGCTGAACACTGAAGCTTTCTTT
TRBJ2-5,-,TRBV27,-,CASSLSPFGGETQFF,TGTGCCAGCAGTTTATCCCCATTTGGCGGGGAGACCCAATTCTTC
TRBJ1-1,many,TRBV15,-,CATSRDKKVLEAFF,TGTGCCACCAGCAGAGATAAAAAGGTCCTTGAAGCTTTCTTT
TRBJ1-2,few,TRBV6-5,-,CASSYSGDFSYGYTF,TGTGCCAGCAGTTACTCAGGGGATTTTTCCTATGGCTACACCTTC
TRBJ2-2,many,TRBV12-3/TRBV12-4,-,CASSLRAGNVAGELFF,TGTGCCAGCAGTTTAAGGGCGGGAAATGTCGCCGGGGAGCTGTTTTTT
TRBJ2-7,-,TRBV7-6,TRBD2,CASSPGVAGTFGYEQYF,TGTGCCAGCAGCCCCGGAGTAGCGGGGACTTTCGGCTACGAGCAGTACTTC
TRBJ1-1,many,TRBV5-1,-,CASSLTAGLNTEAFF,TGCGCCAGCAGCTTGACGGCAGGGCTTAACACTGAAGCTTTCTTT
TRBJ1-2,many,TRBV4-1,-,CASSQVAGNYGYTF,TGCGCCAGCAGCCAAGTGGCAGGGAATTATGGCTACACCTTC
TRBJ1-2,many,TRBV6-5,-,CASSYSSGQGNYGYTF,TGTGCCAGCAGTTACTCGTCAGGTCAGGGGAACTATGGCTACACCTTC